This T cell receptor beta chain was obtained from a study of breast tumors, draining lymph nodes, adjacent tissues. Axillary draining lymph nodes of breast cancer patients supplied the node samples. MiXCR, run by TCRdb on the multiplex PCR reads, gives a single entry per CDR3 protein. The table includes under 150,000 distinct CDR3 sequences, approximately 21% detected once. The CDR3 sequence is 13 residues long. The germline CDR1 and CDR2 sequences are KGHDR and SFDVKD. This clonotype was observed at least ten times. The junction departs from germline at one end; a sequencing error may be responsible.

This sequence joins TRBV24-1 and TRBJ1-6; perhaps TRBD1 as D (5 bases). The TCR originated in a female donor with breast cancer. Some clones in this sample may be carry-over from other donors' samples. The sample consisted of axillary lymph node tissue. The CDR3 loop reads CATSDSGVSPLRF. DNA of the CDR3: TGTGCCACCAGTGATTCGGGGGTCTCACCCCTCCGCTTT.